Each of the 26 T cell receptor beta chains below was sequenced from the same sample in a study of tumor-infiltrating lymphocytes in primary liver carcinoma. Germline DNA was also extracted, and blood RNA was taken from unsorted whole blood. With around 490 ng total RNA as template and a constant-region primer, TCR beta cDNA was made. Three nested multiplex PCR rounds, a slightly modified ARM-PCR, produced the libraries for TCR beta. Forward primers for TRBV1-TRBV30 and a C-beta reverse primer served the first two PCR rounds, at roughly 10 cycles each. TCRdb reanalysed the multiplex PCR reads using MiXCR and keeps one entry per CDR3 protein. The sample contains about 310,000 distinct CDR3 sequences, roughly 60% of which appear only once. Sequences were obtained from peripheral blood. The source is a man aged 35 to 55 with primary liver carcinoma and hepatitis B virus infection.

This clonotype has more than one count but fewer than ten. A clone one base away is much larger, so this may be a read error. Lacking the conserved final phenylalanine or tryptophan, this CDR3 likely reflects a read error. The CDR3 nucleotides read TGTGCCAGCAGTTTATACGATCAGCCCCAGCATCTT. It codes for CASSLYDQPQHL. The chain links TRBV12-3 or TRBV12-4 to TRBJ1-5; D is unresolved. CDR3 length equals 12 residues. V was clipped by 2 bases and J by 5 bases, with 4 bases between them.

This clonotype occurred many times. The CDR3 loop is CAISDSGGKTYEQYF. Here the CDR3 DNA reads TGTGCCATCAGTGACTCAGGGGGAAAGACATACGAGCAGTACTTC. The chain combines TRBV10-3 with TRBJ2-7; TRBD1 agrees at 7 bases. This CDR3 contains 15 residues. Looked up from germline, CDR1 is ENHRY and CDR2 is SYGVKD. The V and J ends lost 3 bases and 4 bases, in that order; junction bases with no gene match: 9.

For this clonotype: The conserved final phenylalanine or tryptophan is absent from the CDR3, which likely points to a read error. The chain employs TRBV11-3 and TRBJ2-1; D is undetermined. The V and J ends lost 5 bases and 5 bases respectively, with 13 bases between them. The germline V gene encodes CDR1 SGHNT and CDR2 YENEEA. This CDR3 region has 14 residues. DNA of the CDR3: TGTGCCAGCAGCGTAAGAGGACGGGACAATGAGCAGTTCTCA. It yields the protein CASSVRGRDNEQFS.

Notes on this clonotype: The CDR3 does not end in the conserved phenylalanine or tryptophan, so this is likely a read error. This sequence joins TRBV5-4 and TRBJ2-7; tentatively, D is TRBD2 (6 bases). Deletions cut 3 bases from V and 4 bases from J, with 11 bases between. Looked up from germline, CDR1 is SGHNT and CDR2 is YYREEE (reference sequence). The CDR3 spans 13 residues. CDR3 DNA: TGTGCCAGCAGCTCGCCCGGAGGGTACGAGCAGTACTTA. This sequence encodes CASSSPGGYEQYL.

The chain carries TRBV12-3 or TRBV12-4 and TRBJ1-5; the D is unclear. The CDR3 runs to 16 residues. With 4 bases removed from V and 3 bases from J, the gap between germline ends came to 16 bases. The CDR3 reads CASSSPVHVNNQPQHF. Written as DNA, the CDR3 is TGTGCCAGCAGTTCTCCGGTACACGTTAACAATCAGCCCCAGCATTTT.

The table lists this clonotype with many counts. The V and J genes are TRBV6-1 and TRBJ1-1; D not resolved. Trimming took off 3 bases at V and 2 bases at J, with 10 bases between the two ends. Germline-derived CDR1 and CDR2 are MNHNS and SASEGT. The CDR3 has 14 residues. CDR3 DNA: TGTGCCAGCAGTGATTTTGCTCTTAACACTGAAGCTTTCTTT. Its translation is CASSDFALNTEAFF.

Points on this clonotype: One base away lies a much larger clone, so this may be a sequencing read error. J is TRBJ1-5 and V is TRBV5-5, with D possibly TRBD1 on 5 matching bases. Germline values: CDR1 SGHKS, CDR2 YYEKEE (reference sequence). Trimming took off 3 bases at V and 11 bases at J, with 15 bases between the two ends. This CDR3 has 13 amino acids. The chain's CDR3 is CASSWQAGQSQHF. CDR3 sequence (DNA): TGTGCCAGCAGCTGGCAGGCAGGGCAGTCCCAGCATTTT.

With respect to this clonotype: One end of the junction is discordant with germline, which a read error may explain. The V and J genes are TRBV6-1 and TRBJ2-6; D is possibly TRBD2 (6 bases). Germline V gene lookup returns CDR1 MNHNS and CDR2 SASEGT. This CDR3 spans 16 amino acids. The CDR3 nucleotides are TGTGCCGGCAGTGGGGGACTGCGCTCTGGGGCCAACATCCTGACTTTC. Encoded protein: CAGSGGLRSGANILTF.

As regards this clonotype: A much bigger clone sits one base away, suggesting this may be a read error. J is TRBJ2-1 and V is TRBV4-2, with D possibly being TRBD1 (7 bases). This CDR3 has 12 amino acids. The germline V gene has CDR1 LGHNA and CDR2 YNFKEQ. In DNA form, the CDR3 reads TGTGCCAGCAGCCCAGGGGGGAATGAGCACTTCTTC. Protein: CASSPGGNEHFF.

This clonotype was detected only once. The junction and the germline gene differ at one end; a read error may be behind it. J is TRBJ1-1 and V is TRBV28; D not resolved. Germline V lookup: CDR1 MDHEN, CDR2 SYDVKM. This CDR3 is built from 12 residues. CDR3 protein: CSSSFRRGEAFF. The CDR3, as DNA: TGTTCCAGCAGTTTTCGACGGGGTGAGGCTTTCTTT. Combining the CDR3 with reference TRBV28 and TRBJ1-1 gives the whole variable domain DVKVTQSSRYLVKRTGEKVFLECVQDMDHENMFWYRQDPGLGLRLIYFSYDVKMKEKGDIPEGYSVSREKKERFSLILESASTNQTSMYLCSSSFRRGEAFFGQGTRLTVV.

About this clonotype itself: The junction departs from germline at one end; a sequencing error may be responsible. The genes are TRBV6-5 and TRBJ2-6, with D perhaps matching TRBD1 or TRBD2 (5 bases each). The CDR3 consists of 16 residues. Germline V gene data show CDR1 as MNHEY and CDR2 as SVGAGI. CDR3 DNA: TGTGCCAGCAGTTGGGACGGAAGCTCTGGGGCCAACGTCCCGACTTTC. Protein: CASSWDGSSGANVPTF.

About this clonotype itself: This sequence may be a read error, since a much larger clone differs from it by one base. V gene TRBV4-1 combines with J gene TRBJ2-5; 7 bases match TRBD1. CDR1 MGHRA and CDR2 YSYEKL come from the germline V gene. This CDR3 spans 16 amino acids. The CDR3 reads CANSQDKGTEKETQYF. CDR3 nucleotides: TGCGCCAACAGCCAAGATAAAGGGACAGAAAAAGAGACCCAGTACTTC.

A remark on this clonotype: One junction end disagrees with the germline gene, perhaps due to a read error. The CDR3 loop reads CSTGEAQNSPLRF. CDR3 DNA: TGCAGCACCGGAGAGGCCCAAAATTCACCCCTCCGCTTT. The chain recombines TRBV29-1 with TRBJ1-6, with D uncertain. The CDR3 length is 13 residues. Germline loops: CDR1 SQVTM, CDR2 ANQGSEA. Variable domain in full (rest from reference TRBV29-1 and TRBJ1-6): SAVISQKPSRDICQRGTSLTIQCQVDSQVTMMFWYRQQPGQSLTLIATANQGSEATYESGFVIDKFPISRPNLTFSTLTVSNMSPEDSSIYLCSTGEAQNSPLRFGNGTRLTVT.

Note on this clonotype: A much larger clone lies a single base off, so this may be a read error. The V gene is TRBV10-3, the J gene TRBJ2-7, with D maybe TRBD2 (6 bases). This CDR3 contains 13 residues. Germline V gene sequence: CDR1 ENHRY, CDR2 SYGVKD. The CDR3 region is CAISEVPTGEHYF. In nucleotides, the CDR3 is TGTGCCATCAGTGAGGTCCCAACGGGGGAGCATTACTTC.

On this clonotype: A read error may be the cause here, since a much bigger clone is one base away. The chain combines TRBV5-4 with TRBJ2-1; D call uncertain. The CDR3 runs 14 residues. Germline CDR1 and CDR2: SGHNT and YYREEE (reference sequence). CDR3 nucleotides: TGTACCAGCACCGGCCCACCTCCGGGCAATGAGCAGTTCTTC. Protein sequence: CTSTGPPPGNEQFF.

The genes are TRBV7-9 and TRBJ1-1, with TRBD1 identical over 9 bases. V lost 1 base, J lost 6 bases, and 3 bases stayed unmatched. The germline V gene has CDR1 SEHNR and CDR2 FQNEAQ (reference sequence). CDR3 size: 14 residues. In DNA, the CDR3 is TGTGCCAGCAGCTTAGGTGGGACAGGGTCTGAAGCTTTCTTT. Translation: CASSLGGTGSEAFF.

A remark on this clonotype: The conserved final phenylalanine or tryptophan is absent from the CDR3, which likely points to a read error. The chain carries TRBV6-5 and TRBJ1-1; no firm D call. V lost 6 bases and J 4 bases, leaving 18 bases between the germline ends. This CDR3 spans 15 amino acids. The V gene's germline CDR1 is MNHEY and CDR2 SVGAGI. CDR3 bases: TGTGCCAGCAGCGCTAAGGGCAGATTAAGCACTGAAGCTTTCTCT. Its protein is CASSAKGRLSTEAFS.

This clonotype was seen a handful of times. The V call is TRBV28, the J call TRBJ1-1; D not certain. The CDR3 loop spans 14 amino acids. Trimming pared 3 bases from V and 10 bases from J, leaving 18 bases between. From germline, CDR1 is MDHEN and CDR2 SYDVKM. CDR3 residues: CASSFRDPGVGAFF. CDR3 nucleotides: TGTGCCAGCAGTTTCAGAGACCCCGGGGTTGGAGCTTTCTTT. Drawing the rest from reference TRBV28 and TRBJ1-1, the complete variable domain is DVKVTQSSRYLVKRTGEKVFLECVQDMDHENMFWYRQDPGLGLRLIYFSYDVKMKEKGDIPEGYSVSREKKERFSLILESASTNQTSMYLCASSFRDPGVGAFFGQGTRLTVV.

About this clonotype: A junction end diverges from the germline sequence, so it may reflect a read error. The chain has TRBV11-1 and TRBJ2-7; 10 nucleotides line up with TRBD1. Germline-derived CDR1 and CDR2 are SGHAT and FQDESV (reference sequence). The CDR3 totals 15 residues. DNA of the CDR3: TGTGCCAGCGGCTTTGCTGGGACAGGGGCCTACGAGCAGTACTTC. Translation: CASGFAGTGAYEQYF.

Concerning this clonotype: At one of its ends the junction is not consistent with the germline gene, which may arise from a read error. V and J are TRBV12-3 or TRBV12-4 and TRBJ2-1; D ambiguous. The CDR3 totals 11 residues. CDR3 sequence reads: CVSSRTGEQFF. CDR3 bases: TGTGTCAGCAGCCGGACCGGTGAGCAGTTCTTC.

This clonotype was counted between two and nine times. Germline is not matched at one junction end, which may reflect a read error. The chain employs TRBV11-2 and TRBJ1-2; unclear D gene. This CDR3 contains 13 residues. Germline V CDR1 and CDR2: SGHAT, FQNNGV. The CDR3 protein is CAGSFPGTSGYTF. CDR3 DNA sequence: TGTGCCGGCAGCTTCCCAGGAACGAGTGGCTACACCTTC.

This clonotype was counted a single time. One junction end disagrees with the germline gene, perhaps due to a read error. V usage is TRBV7-9 and J usage is TRBJ1-1, with no clear D. CDR1 and CDR2 (germline): SEHNR, FQNEAQ (reference sequence). The CDR3 sequence is 16 residues long. DNA for the CDR3: TGTGCCAGCAGCTTAGTGGCGGCGGGTTTGAACACTGGAGCTTTCTTT. Translation: CASSLVAAGLNTGAFF. The full variable domain, completed using reference TRBV7-9 and TRBJ1-1, is DTGVSQNPRHKITKRGQNVTFRCDPISEHNRLYWYRQTLGQGPEFLTYFQNEAQLEKSRLLSDRFSAERPKGSFSTLEIQRTEQGDSAMYLCASSLVAAGLNTGAFFGQGTRLTVV.

Sample share makes this clonotype medium-sized. The chain links TRBV11-3 to TRBJ2-3; TRBD1 or TRBD2 may be the D gene (5 bases each). CDR1 and CDR2 (germline): SGHNT, YENEEA. The CDR3 is 15 amino acids. V was pared by 5 bases and J by 1 base, with 13 bases between. The DNA of the CDR3 is TGTGCCAGCAGCCTAGGCGTGGGACGCACAGATACGCAGTATTTT. It encodes CASSLGVGRTDTQYF.

This clonotype has only a few counts. The gene calls are TRBV10-3 and TRBJ2-3; D is uncertain. V dropped 10 bases and J dropped 5 bases, with 10 bases sitting between them. This CDR3 region has 11 residues. Germline values: CDR1 ENHRY, CDR2 SYGVKD. CDR3 protein: CATNQVDTQYF. The CDR3 DNA follows: TGTGCCACGAACCAGGTAGATACGCAGTATTTT.

In its sample, this clonotype was seen many times. This chain connects TRBV4-1 to TRBJ1-1, with D unresolved. Germline V gene sequence: CDR1 MGHRA, CDR2 YSYEKL. The CDR3 is 16 residues long. V lost 0 bases to trimming and J lost 1 base, with 12 bases between them. The CDR3 loop is CASSQDSAVGNTEAFF. Here the CDR3 DNA reads TGCGCCAGCAGCCAAGATTCGGCGGTGGGGAACACTGAAGCTTTCTTT.

In regard to this clonotype: One junction end disagrees with the germline gene, perhaps due to a read error. This rearrangement joins TRBV30 to TRBJ1-2; a weak D match, TRBD1 (6 bases). CDR3 length equals 14 residues. Germline assignment: CDR1 GTSNPN and CDR2 SVGIG (reference sequence). The CDR3 spells CAYRAAGGRYGYIF. DNA for the CDR3: TGTGCCTATCGAGCGGCGGGGGGCCGCTATGGCTACATCTTC.